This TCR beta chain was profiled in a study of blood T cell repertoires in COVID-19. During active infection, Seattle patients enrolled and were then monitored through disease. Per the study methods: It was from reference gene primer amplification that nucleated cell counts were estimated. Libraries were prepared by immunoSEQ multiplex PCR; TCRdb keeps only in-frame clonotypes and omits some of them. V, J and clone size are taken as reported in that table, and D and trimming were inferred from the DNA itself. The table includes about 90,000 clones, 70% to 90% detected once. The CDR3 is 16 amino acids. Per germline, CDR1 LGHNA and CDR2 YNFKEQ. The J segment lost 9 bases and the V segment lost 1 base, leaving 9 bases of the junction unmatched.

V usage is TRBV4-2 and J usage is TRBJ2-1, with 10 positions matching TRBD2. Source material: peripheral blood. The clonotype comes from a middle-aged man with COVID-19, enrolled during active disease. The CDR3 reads CASSQGVGTSVGEQFF. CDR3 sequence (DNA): TGTGCCAGCAGCCAAGGGGTAGGGACTAGCGTGGGTGAGCAGTTCTTC.